This is a list of T cell receptor beta chains from one sample in a study of T cell repertoires in cytomegalovirus infection. The antigens of these receptors remain unknown. Each CDR3 protein is one row after TCRdb ran MiXCR on the reads. This sample has 55,000 to 70,000 distinct CDR3 sequences, with about 33% found just once. The source material was PBMCs, sequenced either directly or after in vitro stimulation (not recorded which). All receptors come from a human donor in good health (CMV status not recorded). Some clones in this sample may be carry-over from other donors' samples. Each CDR3 is given with its conserved first and last residue. D genes are given only for firm matches. Clone size is shown for a subset of rows, as once, few, many or a class of expanded clone.

clone_size d_call j_call v_call cdr3_nt cdr3_aa
. TRBD1 TRBJ1-6 TRBV28 TGTGCCAGCAGTTTATATGGGACAGGGATCGGTTCACCCCTCCACTTT CASSLYGTGIGSPLHF
few . TRBJ2-1 TRBV6-5 TGTGCCAGCAGGAGAGGGGGGGGGAATGAGCAGTTCTTC CASRRGGGNEQFF
few TRBD2 TRBJ2-1 TRBV19 TGTGCCAGTAGTAAGGGACTAGCGGGAGAGTGGGATGTAGGGGAGCAGTTCTTC CASSKGLAGEWDVGEQFF
few . TRBJ2-1 TRBV30 TGTGCCTGGAGTCCCCAGCGAGTTTACAATGAGCAGTTCTTC CAWSPQRVYNEQFF
. TRBD2 TRBJ2-3 TRBV20-1 TGCAGTGCAGCCGCGGGAGGGGGCACAGATACGCAGTATTTT CSAAAGGGTDTQYF
. TRBD1 TRBJ1-4 TRBV12-3/TRBV12-4 TGTGCCAGCAGTTCGACAGGGGGCGCAGACGAAAAACTGTTTTTT CASSSTGGADEKLFF
. TRBD1 TRBJ2-1 TRBV12-5 TGTGCTAGTGGTTTGCGGACAGGGGGAACCTACAATGAGCAGTTCTTC CASGLRTGGTYNEQFF
few . TRBJ1-1 TRBV7-9 TGTGCCAGCAGCTTGACCGACTGGGAGGCTTTCTTT CASSLTDWEAFF
. TRBD1 TRBJ2-7 TRBV27 TGTGCCACCCTCCCCGGCCCGGGACAGGGCTCCTACGAGCAGTACTTC CATLPGPGQGSYEQYF
. TRBD2 TRBJ2-3 TRBV7-2 TGTGCCAGCAGCCATGGGGGCGGGGGGGCGACAGATACGCAGTATTTT CASSHGGGGATDTQYF
. . TRBJ1-1 TRBV18 TGTGCCAGCTCACCAATCGGGATTGAGGAAGCTTTCTTT CASSPIGIEEAFF
. . TRBJ2-1 TRBV30 TGTGCCTGGAGTCGCCAGATCTACAATGAGCAGTTCTTC CAWSRQIYNEQFF
few TRBD1 TRBJ2-7 TRBV10-3 TGTGCCATCAGTGAGTCGAGACAGGGTGGTAACGAGCAGTACTTC CAISESRQGGNEQYF
. . TRBJ2-1 TRBV7-2 TGTGCCAGCAGCCGGTGCTGGTCAGGGTCCGCTGAGAATGAGCAGTTCTTC CASSRCWSGSAENEQFF
. . TRBJ2-7 TRBV7-8 TGTGCCAGCGCCCCGGGACGGCACTACGAGCAGTACTTC CASAPGRHYEQYF
few TRBD2 TRBJ2-3 TRBV7-9 TGTGCCAGCAGCCCGGGGACTAGCGCAGATACGCAGTATTTT CASSPGTSADTQYF
. . TRBJ1-1 TRBV29-1 TGCAGCGTTCGTGGTCGGTGGAACACTGAAGCTTTCTTT CSVRGRWNTEAFF
. . TRBJ1-1 TRBV4-1 TGCGCCAGCAGCCAAGACCGGGACACTGAAGCTTTCTTT CASSQDRDTEAFF
. TRBD1 TRBJ2-5 TRBV7-9 TGTGCCAGCAGCCCACGGACAGGAGACCAAGAGACCCAGTACTTC CASSPRTGDQETQYF
many . TRBJ2-1 TRBV7-2 TGTGCCAGCAGCTTAGCCCCAAGGGGGTCTGAGTTCTTC CASSLAPRGSEFF
many TRBD1 TRBJ1-2 TRBV7-8 TGTGCCAGCAGCTTACGGGACAGGGGAGGCTACACCTTC CASSLRDRGGYTF
. . TRBJ1-4 TRBV7-2 TGTGCCAGCAGCTTGGGGGCGCGAAAAGAAAAACTGTTTTTT CASSLGARKEKLFF
many . TRBJ2-1 TRBV28 TGTGCCAGCAGTTTGGACAGCCCAAGACACTCCTACAATGAGCAGTTCTTC CASSLDSPRHSYNEQFF